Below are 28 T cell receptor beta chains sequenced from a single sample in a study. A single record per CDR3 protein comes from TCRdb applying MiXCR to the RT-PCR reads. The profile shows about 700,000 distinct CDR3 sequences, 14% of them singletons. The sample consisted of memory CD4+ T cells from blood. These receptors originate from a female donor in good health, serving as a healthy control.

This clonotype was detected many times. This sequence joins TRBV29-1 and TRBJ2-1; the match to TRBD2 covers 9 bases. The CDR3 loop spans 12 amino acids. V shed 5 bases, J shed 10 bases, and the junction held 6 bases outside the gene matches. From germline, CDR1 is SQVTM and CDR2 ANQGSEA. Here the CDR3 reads CSVLTSGPEQFF. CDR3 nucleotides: TGCAGCGTTCTGACTAGCGGACCCGAGCAGTTCTTC.

As DNA, the CDR3 is TGTGCCAGCAGCCGACAGACTAGCGGGGAGACCCAGTACTTC. Translation: CASSRQTSGETQYF. V and J are TRBV7-9 and TRBJ2-5; 10 bases align to TRBD2. This CDR3 region has 14 residues. V trimming: 5 bases; J trimming: 5 bases; junction bases outside the gene matches: 5. Germline V gene lookup returns CDR1 SEHNR and CDR2 FQNEAQ (reference sequence).

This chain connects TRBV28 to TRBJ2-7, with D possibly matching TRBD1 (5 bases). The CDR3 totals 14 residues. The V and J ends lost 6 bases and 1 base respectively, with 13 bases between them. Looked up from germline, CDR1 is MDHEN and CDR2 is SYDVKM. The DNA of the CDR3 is TGTGCCAGCAGACCCCAGGGAAATTCCTACGAGCAGTACTTC. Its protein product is CASRPQGNSYEQYF.

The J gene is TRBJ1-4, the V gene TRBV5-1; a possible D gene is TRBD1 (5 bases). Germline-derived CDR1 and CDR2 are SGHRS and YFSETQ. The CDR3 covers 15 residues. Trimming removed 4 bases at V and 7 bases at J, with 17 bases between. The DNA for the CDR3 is TGCGCCAGCAGCCCCTTTGGGGACCCGACTGAAAAACTGTTTTTT. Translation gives CASSPFGDPTEKLFF.

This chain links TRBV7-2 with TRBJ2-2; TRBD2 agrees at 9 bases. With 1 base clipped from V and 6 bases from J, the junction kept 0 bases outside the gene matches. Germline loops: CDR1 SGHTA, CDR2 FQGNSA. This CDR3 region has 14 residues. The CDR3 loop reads CASSLVAGAGELFF. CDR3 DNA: TGTGCCAGCAGCTTAGTAGCGGGAGCCGGGGAGCTGTTTTTT.

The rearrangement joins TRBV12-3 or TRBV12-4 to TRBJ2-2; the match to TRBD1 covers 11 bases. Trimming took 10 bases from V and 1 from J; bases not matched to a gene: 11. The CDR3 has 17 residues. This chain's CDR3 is CATRPGTGGRNTGELFF. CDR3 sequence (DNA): TGTGCCACCCGTCCCGGGACAGGGGGAAGGAACACCGGGGAGCTGTTTTTT.

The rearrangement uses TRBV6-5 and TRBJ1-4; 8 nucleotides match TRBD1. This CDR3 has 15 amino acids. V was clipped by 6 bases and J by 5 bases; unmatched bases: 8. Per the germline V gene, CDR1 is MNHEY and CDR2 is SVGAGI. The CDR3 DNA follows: TGTGCCAGCAGCGATACAGGGGGAGGGAATGAAAAACTGTTTTTT. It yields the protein CASSDTGGGNEKLFF.

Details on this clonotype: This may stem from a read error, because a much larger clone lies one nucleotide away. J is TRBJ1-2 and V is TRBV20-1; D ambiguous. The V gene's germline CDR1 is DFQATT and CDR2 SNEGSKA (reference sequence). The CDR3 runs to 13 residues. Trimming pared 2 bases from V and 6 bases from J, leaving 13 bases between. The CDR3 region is CSARCSSWDGYTF. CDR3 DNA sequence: TGCAGTGCTAGATGTAGTTCTTGGGATGGCTACACCTTC.

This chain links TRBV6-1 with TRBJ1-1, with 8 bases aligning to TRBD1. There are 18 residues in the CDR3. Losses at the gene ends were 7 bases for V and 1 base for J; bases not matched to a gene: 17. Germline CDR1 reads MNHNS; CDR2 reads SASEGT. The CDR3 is CASTPGRGLGVRNTEAFF. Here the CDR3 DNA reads TGTGCCAGCACCCCCGGCAGGGGGCTCGGAGTGCGGAACACTGAAGCTTTCTTT.

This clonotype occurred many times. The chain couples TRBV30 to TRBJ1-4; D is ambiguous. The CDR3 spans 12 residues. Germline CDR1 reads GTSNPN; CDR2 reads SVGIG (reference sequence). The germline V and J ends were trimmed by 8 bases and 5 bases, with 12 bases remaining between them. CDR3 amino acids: CAQGPENEKLFF. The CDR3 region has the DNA TGTGCCCAAGGACCCGAGAATGAAAAACTGTTTTTT.

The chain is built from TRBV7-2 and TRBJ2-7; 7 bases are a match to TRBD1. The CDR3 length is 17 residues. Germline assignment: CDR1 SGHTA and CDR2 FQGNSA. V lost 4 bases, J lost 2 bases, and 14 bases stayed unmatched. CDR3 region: CASSSDNLQGWAYEQYF. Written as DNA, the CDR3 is TGTGCCAGCAGCTCGGATAATTTACAGGGGTGGGCCTACGAGCAGTACTTC.

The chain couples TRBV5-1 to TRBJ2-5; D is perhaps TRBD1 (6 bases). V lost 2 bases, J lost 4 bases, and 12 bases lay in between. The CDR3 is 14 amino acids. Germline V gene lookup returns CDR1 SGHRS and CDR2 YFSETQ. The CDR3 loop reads CASSLGGKVETQYF. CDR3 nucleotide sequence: TGCGCCAGCAGCTTAGGGGGAAAGGTAGAGACCCAGTACTTC.

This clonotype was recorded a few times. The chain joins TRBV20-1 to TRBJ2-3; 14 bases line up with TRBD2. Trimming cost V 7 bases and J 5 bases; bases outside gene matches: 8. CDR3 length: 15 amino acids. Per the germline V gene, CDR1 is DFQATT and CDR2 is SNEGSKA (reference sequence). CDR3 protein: CSVLGLAGGIDTQYF. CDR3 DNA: TGCAGTGTCCTAGGACTAGCGGGAGGAATAGATACGCAGTATTTT.

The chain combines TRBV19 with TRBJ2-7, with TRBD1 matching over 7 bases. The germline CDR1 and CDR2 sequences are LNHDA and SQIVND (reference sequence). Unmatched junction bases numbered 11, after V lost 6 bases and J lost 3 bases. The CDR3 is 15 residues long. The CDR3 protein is CASSRKSRDSYEQYF. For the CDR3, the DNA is TGTGCCAGTAGCCGTAAGTCCCGGGACAGCTACGAGCAGTACTTC.

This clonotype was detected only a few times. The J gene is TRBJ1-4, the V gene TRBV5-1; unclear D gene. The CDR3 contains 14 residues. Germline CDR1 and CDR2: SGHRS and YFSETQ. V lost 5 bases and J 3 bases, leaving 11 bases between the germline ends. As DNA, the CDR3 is TGCGCCAGCAGGGCAAGGACGGCTAATGAAAAACTGTTTTTT. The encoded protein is CASRARTANEKLFF.

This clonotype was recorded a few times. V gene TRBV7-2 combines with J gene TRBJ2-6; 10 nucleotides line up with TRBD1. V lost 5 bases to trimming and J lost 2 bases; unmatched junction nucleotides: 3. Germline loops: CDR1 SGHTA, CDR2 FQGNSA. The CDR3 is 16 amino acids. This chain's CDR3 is CASSRTGGTGANVLTF. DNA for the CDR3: TGTGCCAGCAGCCGGACAGGGGGTACTGGGGCCAACGTCCTGACTTTC.

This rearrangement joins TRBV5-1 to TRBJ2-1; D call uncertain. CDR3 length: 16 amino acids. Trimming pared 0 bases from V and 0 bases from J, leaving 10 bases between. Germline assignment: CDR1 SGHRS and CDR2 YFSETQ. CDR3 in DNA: TGCGCCAGCAGCTTGGCCATAAGTGCCTCCTACAATGAGCAGTTCTTC. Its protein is CASSLAISASYNEQFF.

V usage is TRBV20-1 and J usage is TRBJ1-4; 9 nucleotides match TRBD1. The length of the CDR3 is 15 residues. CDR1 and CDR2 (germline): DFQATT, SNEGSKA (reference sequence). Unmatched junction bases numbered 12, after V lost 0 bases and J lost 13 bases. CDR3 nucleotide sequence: TGCAGTGCTAGAGAGGGGACAGGGATGGGGCGTGGACTGTTTTTT. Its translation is CSAREGTGMGRGLFF.

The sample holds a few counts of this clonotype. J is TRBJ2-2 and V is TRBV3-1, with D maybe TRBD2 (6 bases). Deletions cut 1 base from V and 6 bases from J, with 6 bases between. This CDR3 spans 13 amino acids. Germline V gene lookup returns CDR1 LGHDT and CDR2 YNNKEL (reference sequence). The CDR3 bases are TGTGCCAGCAGCCAAGGGAGGGCCGGGGAGCTGTTTTTT. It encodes CASSQGRAGELFF.

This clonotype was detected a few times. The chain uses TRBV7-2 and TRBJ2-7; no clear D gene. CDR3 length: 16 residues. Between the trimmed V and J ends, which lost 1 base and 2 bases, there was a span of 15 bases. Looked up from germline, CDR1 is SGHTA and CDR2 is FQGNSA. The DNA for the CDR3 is TGTGCCAGCAGCTTAGGAAGCTCACGGCGAGCCTACGAGCAGTACTTC. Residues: CASSLGSSRRAYEQYF. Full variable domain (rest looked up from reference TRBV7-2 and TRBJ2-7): GAGVSQSPSNKVTEKGKDVELRCDPISGHTALYWYRQSLGQGLEFLIYFQGNSAPDKSGLPSDRFSAERTGGSVSTLTIQRTQQEDSAVYLCASSLGSSRRAYEQYFGPGTRLTVT.

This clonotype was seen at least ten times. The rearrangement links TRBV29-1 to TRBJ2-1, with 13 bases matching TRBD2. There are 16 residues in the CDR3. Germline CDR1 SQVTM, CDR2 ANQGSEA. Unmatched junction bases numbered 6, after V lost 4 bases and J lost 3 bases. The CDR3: CSVGTSGSRSYNEQFF. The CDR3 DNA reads TGCAGCGTTGGGACTAGCGGGAGTCGAAGCTACAATGAGCAGTTCTTC.

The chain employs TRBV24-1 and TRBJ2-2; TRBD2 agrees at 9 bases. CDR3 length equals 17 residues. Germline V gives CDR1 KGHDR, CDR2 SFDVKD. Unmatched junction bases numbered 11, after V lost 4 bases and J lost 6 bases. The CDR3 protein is CATSDLGASGTSGELFF. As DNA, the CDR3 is TGTGCCACCAGTGACCTGGGGGCTAGCGGGACCTCCGGGGAGCTGTTTTTT.

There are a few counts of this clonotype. CDR3 DNA: TGTGCCAGCAGCCCCCCAAGGAGGGCCACAGATACGCAGTATTTT. Translation: CASSPPRRATDTQYF. V usage is TRBV11-2 and J usage is TRBJ2-3; a possible D gene is TRBD2 (6 bases). There are 15 residues in the CDR3. V lost 5 bases and J 2 bases, leaving 14 bases between the germline ends. In germline, CDR1 is SGHAT, CDR2 FQNNGV.

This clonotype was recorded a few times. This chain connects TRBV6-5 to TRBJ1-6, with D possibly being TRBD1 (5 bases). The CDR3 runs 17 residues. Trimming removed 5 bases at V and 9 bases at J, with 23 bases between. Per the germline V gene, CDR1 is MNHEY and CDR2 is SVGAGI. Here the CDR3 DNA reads TGTGCCAGCAGTCCCACCCTGGACACCGTAGAGGGTTCACCCCTCCACTTT. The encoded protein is CASSPTLDTVEGSPLHF.

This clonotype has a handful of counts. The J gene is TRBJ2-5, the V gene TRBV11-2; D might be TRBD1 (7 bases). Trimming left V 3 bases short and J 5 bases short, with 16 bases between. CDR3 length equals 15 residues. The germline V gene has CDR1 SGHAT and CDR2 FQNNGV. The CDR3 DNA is TGTGCCAGCAGCTTGCGGGGACAGCTGAGGGAGACCCAGTACTTC. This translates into CASSLRGQLRETQYF. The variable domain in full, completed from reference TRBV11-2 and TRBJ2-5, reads EAGVAQSPRYKIIEKRQSVAFWCNPISGHATLYWYQQILGQGPKLLIQFQNNGVVDDSQLPKDRFSAERLKGVDSTLKIQPAKLEDSAVYLCASSLRGQLRETQYFGPGTRLLVL.

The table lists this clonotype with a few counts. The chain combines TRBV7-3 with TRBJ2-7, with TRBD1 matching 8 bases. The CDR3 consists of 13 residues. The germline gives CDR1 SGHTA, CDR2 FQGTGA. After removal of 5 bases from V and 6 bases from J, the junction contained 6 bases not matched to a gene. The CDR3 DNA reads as TGTGCCAGCAGCGCCGGACAGGGCGGCGAGCAGTACTTC. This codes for CASSAGQGGEQYF.

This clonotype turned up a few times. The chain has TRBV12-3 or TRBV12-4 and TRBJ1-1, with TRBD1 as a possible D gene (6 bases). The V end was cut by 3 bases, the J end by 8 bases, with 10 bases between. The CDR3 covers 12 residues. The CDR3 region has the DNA TGTGCCAGCAGTTTCCGGGGGCGCGAAGCTTTCTTT. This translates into CASSFRGREAFF.

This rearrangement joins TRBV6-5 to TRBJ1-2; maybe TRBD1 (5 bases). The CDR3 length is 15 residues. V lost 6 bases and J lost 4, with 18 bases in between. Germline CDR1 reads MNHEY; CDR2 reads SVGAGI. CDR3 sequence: CASRRGTGDSYGYTF. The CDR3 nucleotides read TGTGCCAGCAGGCGTGGGACCGGTGACTCCTATGGCTACACCTTC.